The present T cell receptor (beta chain) was sequenced within a study of T cell responses to AZD1222 COVID-19 vaccine. Findings and limits, study-wide: Two AZD1222 administrations were followed by greater Spike-specific TCR breadth and depth.

Generated by immunoSEQ multiplex PCR, the TCRdb table keeps only in-frame clones and is missing some. Of tens of thousands of clones detected, around nine tenths appear once; the ten largest clones hold 2.2%. A word on this clone: What it binds is not known.

The receptor was isolated from an adult in good health. The sequences come from peripheral blood, collected on day 0 of AZD1222 vaccination.

CDR3 coding DNA: TGCGCCAGCAGCCTAACGACTAGCGGGGGGAGCTCCTACAATGAGCAGTTCTTC. This sequence encodes CASSLTTSGGSSYNEQFF. V gene TRBV4-3 combines with J gene TRBJ2-1; 13 bases align to TRBD2. The length of the CDR3 is 18 residues. V dropped 4 bases and J dropped 0; count of bases not matched to a gene: 6. CDR1 and CDR2 (germline): LGHNA, YSLEER.